The 23 T cell receptor beta chains given below trace back to one sample, sequenced in a study of T-cell memory formation after mild COVID-19. TCRdb re-derived calls from the 5' RACE reads in MiXCR, one entry per CDR3 protein. The repertoire holds about 130,000 distinct CDR3 sequences, with roughly a quarter as singletons. Sequencing was performed on PBMCs or a T cell subset sorted from them (not recorded which). The receptors here all came from an adult woman who had mild COVID-19 (a few samples of this study predate the infection). Cell type and time point are not known.

In DNA, the CDR3 is TGTGCCAGCAGTTACGAGTCGGGAGGGGCAGATACGCAGTATTTT. Its protein product is CASSYESGGADTQYF. V is TRBV12-3 or TRBV12-4 and J is TRBJ2-3; 8 positions agree with TRBD2. J lost 4 bases, V lost 4 bases, and 7 bases had no gene match. The length of the CDR3 is 15 residues.

Notes on this clonotype: Germline and junction disagree at one end, which may indicate a read error. This chain joins TRBV15 and TRBJ1-1, with TRBD1 matching over 7 bases. Per germline, CDR1 LNHNV and CDR2 YYDKDF (reference sequence). The CDR3 contains 15 residues. CDR3 in amino acids: CATRRGWDRQDEAFF. The CDR3 bases are TGTGCCACCAGGAGAGGGTGGGACAGACAAGATGAAGCTTTCTTT.

This chain uses TRBV29-1 with TRBJ2-7; unclear D gene. CDR1 is SQVTM and CDR2 is ANQGSEA in the germline V gene. The CDR3 extends over 10 amino acids. Trimming cost V 5 bases and J 4 bases, with 6 bases left between them. The DNA of the CDR3 is TGCAGCGTTAAGGATTACGAGCAGTACTTC. The encoded protein is CSVKDYEQYF.

This clonotype came up a few times. This chain links TRBV5-8 with TRBJ1-2; 7 bases are shared with TRBD1. Germline loops: CDR1 SGHTS, CDR2 YDEGEE. After removal of 2 bases from V and 4 bases from J, the junction contained 5 bases not matched to a gene. The CDR3 runs 14 residues. DNA of the CDR3: TGTGCCAGCAGCTTTCCGGGACAGACCTATGGCTACACCTTC. Its translation: CASSFPGQTYGYTF.

In DNA, the CDR3 is TGCGCCAGCAGTTGGACAGGTTGGAACACTGAAGCTTTCTTT. The encoded protein is CASSWTGWNTEAFF. The gene calls are TRBV5-1 and TRBJ1-1; 7 bases fit TRBD1. The CDR3 has 14 amino acids. Per the germline V gene, CDR1 is SGHRS and CDR2 is YFSETQ. V trimming: 5 bases; J trimming: 1 base; junction bases outside the gene matches: 5.

The CDR3 loop is CSGQGNTEAFF. The CDR3 bases are TGCAGCGGACAGGGGAACACTGAAGCTTTCTTT. The J gene is TRBJ1-1, the V gene TRBV29-1; 7 bases line up with TRBD1. The CDR3 covers 11 residues. Germline V gene lookup returns CDR1 SQVTM and CDR2 ANQGSEA. Losses at the gene ends were 7 bases for V and 1 base for J; bases not matched to a gene: 0.

V is TRBV6-2 or TRBV6-3 and J is TRBJ1-3, with TRBD1 as a possible D gene (5 bases). The CDR3 runs 16 residues. V lost 3 bases to trimming and J lost 0 bases, with 12 bases between them. CDR1 and CDR2 from the germline V gene are MNHEY and SVGEGT. CDR3 protein: CASSYPPGSSGNTIYF. CDR3 coding DNA: TGTGCCAGCAGTTATCCCCCAGGGAGCTCTGGAAACACCATATATTTT.

Comments on this clonotype: Germline is not matched at one junction end, which may reflect a read error. The chain is built from TRBV7-9 and TRBJ2-3; TRBD1 matches 7 bases. Germline V CDR1 and CDR2: SEHNR, FQNEAQ (reference sequence). The CDR3 extends over 12 amino acids. CDR3 in amino acids: CASSSRCPGTDF. CDR3 DNA sequence: TGTGCCAGCAGCTCTCGTTGTCCCGGGACAGATTTT. Supplemented by reference TRBV7-9 and TRBJ2-3, the full variable domain reads DTGVSQNPRHKITKRGQNVTFRCDPISEHNRLYWYRQTLGQGPEFLTYFQNEAQLEKSRLLSDRFSAERPKGSFSTLEIQRTEQGDSAMYLCASSSRCPGTDFGPGTRLTVL.

This chain links TRBV4-1 with TRBJ2-2, with D hard to call. V was trimmed by 6 bases and J by 7 bases, leaving 12 bases between them. CDR3 length: 13 residues. Germline-derived CDR1 and CDR2 are MGHRA and YSYEKL. CDR3: CASRPDSYGELFF. As DNA, the CDR3 is TGCGCCAGCAGACCAGACTCCTACGGGGAGCTGTTTTTT.

This clonotype was seen many times. The chain has TRBV7-2 and TRBJ2-2; TRBD1 matches 7 bases. From germline, CDR1 is SGHTA and CDR2 FQGNSA. The trim removed 2 bases at V and 4 bases at J, leaving 1 base unmatched. CDR3 length equals 14 residues. The chain's CDR3 is CASSLRQGTGELFF. DNA for the CDR3: TGTGCCAGCAGCTTAAGACAGGGCACCGGGGAGCTGTTTTTT.

This clonotype was found a few times. The rearrangement links TRBV7-8 to TRBJ1-4, with D hard to call. There are 11 residues in the CDR3. Germline V gene data show CDR1 as SGHVS and CDR2 as FQNEAQ. The V gene lost 2 bases and the J gene lost 11 bases, with 6 bases spanning the gap. The CDR3 DNA reads TGTGCCAGCAGCTTACTCGGGAAACTGTTTTTT. Translated: CASSLLGKLFF.

This clonotype was counted a few times. The rearrangement uses TRBV6-1 and TRBJ2-7, with D tentatively TRBD1 (5 bases). The CDR3 spans 15 residues. The V and J ends lost 4 bases and 4 bases respectively, with 17 bases between them. Germline-derived CDR1 and CDR2 are MNHNS and SASEGT. The chain's CDR3 is CASSGWGSTAYEQYF. CDR3 DNA sequence: TGTGCCAGCAGTGGGTGGGGCTCGACAGCTTACGAGCAGTACTTC.

In this sample, this clonotype turned up once. This rearrangement joins TRBV11-2 to TRBJ1-3; D gene ambiguous. CDR1 is SGHAT, CDR2 FQNNGV, per germline. This CDR3 region has 17 residues. V lost 2 bases and J 0 bases, leaving 14 bases between the germline ends. CDR3 amino acids: CASSLFIDEASGNTIYF. The CDR3 DNA sequence: TGTGCCAGCAGCTTATTCATTGATGAGGCCTCTGGAAACACCATATATTTT.

This clonotype was detected a few times. The chain combines TRBV19 with TRBJ2-3; 9 bases map to TRBD2. The ends lost 5 bases at V and 1 base at J; junction bases unmatched: 4. The CDR3 runs to 15 residues. Germline CDR1 reads LNHDA; CDR2 reads SQIVND (reference sequence). The CDR3 spells CASSLTSGRTDTQYF. Written as DNA, the CDR3 is TGTGCCAGTAGTCTGACTAGCGGCCGCACAGATACGCAGTATTTT. Full variable domain (missing parts from reference TRBV19 and TRBJ2-3): DGGITQSPKYLFRKEGQNVTLSCEQNLNHDAMYWYRQDPGQGLRLIYYSQIVNDFQKGDIAEGYSVSREKKESFPLTVTSAQKNPTAFYLCASSLTSGRTDTQYFGPGTRLTVL.

A few counts support this clonotype. The V and J genes are TRBV7-9 and TRBJ1-2, with D perhaps TRBD1 (6 bases). Germline V lookup: CDR1 SEHNR, CDR2 FQNEAQ (reference sequence). V was clipped by 3 bases and J by 4 bases, with 15 bases between them. The CDR3 runs to 15 residues. CDR3 DNA: TGTGCCAGCAGCTTTTCAGGGGAGCTCGGCTATGGCTACACCTTC. Amino acids: CASSFSGELGYGYTF.

This clonotype was seen a handful of times. The CDR3 sequence is CASSQDNEQFF. The CDR3 coding sequence is TGTGCCAGCAGCCAAGATAATGAGCAGTTCTTC. The rearrangement links TRBV7-9 to TRBJ2-1; no clear D gene. This CDR3 is 11 amino acids long. V lost 5 bases and J 7 bases, leaving 6 bases between the germline ends. Germline values: CDR1 SEHNR, CDR2 FQNEAQ (reference sequence).

The rearrangement uses TRBV24-1 and TRBJ2-2, with 7 bases matching TRBD1. With V trimmed by 1 base and J by 4 bases, 5 bases remained unmatched. The CDR3 loop spans 16 amino acids. Germline CDR1 reads KGHDR; CDR2 reads SFDVKD. The CDR3 DNA sequence: TGTGCCACCAGTGATTTCAAGGGGGCCGGCACCGGGGAGCTGTTTTTT. It is translated as CATSDFKGAGTGELFF.

V is TRBV5-1 and J is TRBJ2-3, with unresolved D. Per the germline V gene, CDR1 is SGHRS and CDR2 is YFSETQ. The CDR3 is 11 amino acids. V was pared by 3 bases and J by 6 bases, with 5 bases between. CDR3 coding DNA: TGCGCCAGCAGCTACCAGGATACGCAGTATTTT. Translating gives CASSYQDTQYF.

This clonotype has more than one count but fewer than ten. The chain combines TRBV20-1 with TRBJ2-1, with a possible D match to TRBD2 (6 bases). CDR3 length equals 13 residues. Deletions cut 5 bases from V and 5 bases from J, with 13 bases between. CDR1 and CDR2 (germline): DFQATT, SNEGSKA (reference sequence). Here the CDR3 DNA reads TGCAGTGCTTCTACGGGAGCTAACAATGAGCAGTTCTTC. Translation: CSASTGANNEQFF.

This clonotype was seen repeatedly, ten times or more. The chain recombines TRBV4-3 with TRBJ1-2, with 11 bases matching TRBD1. This CDR3 is built from 16 residues. After removal of 1 base from V and 8 bases from J, the junction contained 9 bases not matched to a gene. The V gene's germline CDR1 is LGHNA and CDR2 YSLEER. The CDR3 region has the DNA TGCGCCAGCAGCCAAGGTATTGGACAGGGGGCGGAAGGCTACACCTTC. Translating it yields CASSQGIGQGAEGYTF.

This chain's CDR3 is CSVEDMINYGYTF. The CDR3 nucleotides are TGCAGCGTTGAAGATATGATTAACTATGGCTACACCTTC. V gene TRBV29-1 combines with J gene TRBJ1-2; D gene ambiguous. Trimming left V 0 bases short and J 1 base short, with 6 bases between. The germline V gene has CDR1 SQVTM and CDR2 ANQGSEA. This CDR3 is built from 13 residues.

This clonotype was seen only a few times. J is TRBJ2-1 and V is TRBV6-5; D remains ambiguous. The V end was cut by 1 base, the J end by 4 bases, with 14 bases between. The CDR3 totals 16 residues. Germline V gene sequence: CDR1 MNHEY, CDR2 SVGAGI. DNA of the CDR3: TGTGCCAGCAGTTACTGGGCGGAAGACCTATACAATGAGCAGTTCTTC. This translates into CASSYWAEDLYNEQFF.

The chain combines TRBV7-8 with TRBJ1-6; D uncertain. The V end was cut by 4 bases, the J end by 8 bases, with 30 bases between. This CDR3 comprises 20 residues. The V gene's germline CDR1 is SGHVS and CDR2 FQNEAQ. CDR3 nucleotides: TGTGCCAGCAGCTATTTTATAGTTCCCCCCGGACCAGATTCGGATTCACCCCTCCACTTT. It encodes CASSYFIVPPGPDSDSPLHF.